This T cell receptor (beta chain) was identified during a study of blood T cell repertoires in COVID-19. Study at large: COVID-19 samples collected from the United States, Italy and Spain covered acute and convalescent phases. Sources were T cells, B-cell-depleted T cells, or PBMCs; the material itself was cDNA or gDNA.

The CDR3 has 15 amino acids. The V gene's germline CDR1 is MNHEY and CDR2 SVGEGT. V gave up 2 bases and J gave up 10 bases; unmatched junction bases: 9. In the original processing: Reference gene primer amplification gave nucleated cell count estimates. Assay: immunoSEQ multiplex PCR; the TCRdb copy retains only in-frame clones and omits some. The D gene and trimming were derived from the DNA, and the V and J assignments and clone size from that table. The sample lists nearly 200,000 clones; about 88% were seen once. The V gene is TRBV6-2 or TRBV6-3, the J gene TRBJ2-1; 9 positions match TRBD2. The receptor was derived from a woman aged 40-49 years who had recovered from COVID-19. Sequencing input: peripheral blood. The CDR3 region has the DNA TGTGCCAGCAGTTACAGGGCTAGCGGGACGGAGGAGCAGTTCTTC. Translating it yields CASSYRASGTEEQFF.